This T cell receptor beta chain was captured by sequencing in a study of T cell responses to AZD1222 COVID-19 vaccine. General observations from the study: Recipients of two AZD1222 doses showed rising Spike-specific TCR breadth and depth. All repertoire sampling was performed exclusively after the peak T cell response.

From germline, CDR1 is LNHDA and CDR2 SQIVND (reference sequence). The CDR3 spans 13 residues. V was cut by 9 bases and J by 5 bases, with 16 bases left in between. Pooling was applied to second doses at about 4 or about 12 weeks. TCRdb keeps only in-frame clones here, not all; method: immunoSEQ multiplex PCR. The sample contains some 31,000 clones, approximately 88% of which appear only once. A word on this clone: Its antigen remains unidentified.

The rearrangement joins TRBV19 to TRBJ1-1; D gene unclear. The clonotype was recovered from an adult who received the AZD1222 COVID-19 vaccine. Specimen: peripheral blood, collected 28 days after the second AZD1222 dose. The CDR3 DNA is TGTGCCAGCGCTGAACGGGGAACTACTGAAGCTTTCTTT. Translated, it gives CASAERGTTEAFF.